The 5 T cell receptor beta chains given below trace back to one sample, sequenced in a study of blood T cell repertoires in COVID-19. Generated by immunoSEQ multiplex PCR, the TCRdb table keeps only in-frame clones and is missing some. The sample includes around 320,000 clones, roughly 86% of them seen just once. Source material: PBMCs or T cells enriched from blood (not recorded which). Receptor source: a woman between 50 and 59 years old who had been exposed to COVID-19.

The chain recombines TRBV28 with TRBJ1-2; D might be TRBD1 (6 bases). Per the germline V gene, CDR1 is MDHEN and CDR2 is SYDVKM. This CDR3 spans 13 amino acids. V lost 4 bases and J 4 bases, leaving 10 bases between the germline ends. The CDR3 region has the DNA TGTGCCAGCAGTTCACAGGGTACCTATGGCTACACCTTC. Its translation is CASSSQGTYGYTF.

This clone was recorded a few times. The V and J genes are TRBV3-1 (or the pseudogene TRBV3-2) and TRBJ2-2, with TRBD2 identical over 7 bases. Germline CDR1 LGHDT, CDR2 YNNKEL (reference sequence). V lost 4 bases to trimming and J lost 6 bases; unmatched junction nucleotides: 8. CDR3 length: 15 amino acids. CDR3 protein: CASSPRRGVPGELFF. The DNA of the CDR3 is TGTGCCAGCAGCCCCCGTCGGGGGGTGCCCGGGGAGCTGTTTTTT.

This chain's CDR3 is CASSPITGAYGYTF. CDR3 sequence (DNA): TGTGCCAGCAGCCCCATCACAGGGGCGTATGGCTACACCTTC. The J gene is TRBJ1-2, the V gene TRBV7-9; 7 positions agree with TRBD1. The V gene's germline CDR1 is SEHNR and CDR2 FQNEAQ (reference sequence). The junction had 8 bases not matched to a gene; V was cut back by 5 bases and J by 5 bases. The CDR3 consists of 14 residues.

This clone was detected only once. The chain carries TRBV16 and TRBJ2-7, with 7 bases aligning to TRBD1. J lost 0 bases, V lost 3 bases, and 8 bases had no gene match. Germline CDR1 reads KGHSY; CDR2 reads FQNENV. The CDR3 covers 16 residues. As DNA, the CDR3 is TGTGCCAGCAGCCAGATGGACAGGACGAGCTCCTACGAGCAGTACTTC. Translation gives CASSQMDRTSSYEQYF.

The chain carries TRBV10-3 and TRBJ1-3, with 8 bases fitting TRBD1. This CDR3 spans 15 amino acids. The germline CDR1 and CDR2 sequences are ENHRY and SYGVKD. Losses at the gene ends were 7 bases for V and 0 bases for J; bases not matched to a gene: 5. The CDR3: CAITHGTGSGNTIYF. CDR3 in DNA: TGTGCCATCACCCACGGGACAGGCTCTGGAAACACCATATATTTT.